The 10 T cell receptor beta chains given below trace back to one sample, sequenced in a study of T cells in Graves' hyperthyroidism and ophthalmopathy (dated by TCRdb to about 2019). Library preparation used multiplex PCR. The instrument given in TCRdb is Illumina HiSeq 2000. The TCR beta CDR3 regions were amplified from the RNA transcripts. The TCR CDR3 was subjected to a first round of RT-PCR using the HTBI primer set and the Qiagen OneStep RT-PCR kit. The public sequencing data were trimmed at Q25 with fastp and processed into clonotypes with MiXCR by TCRdb, which kept only in-frame beta chains. For every CDR3 protein sequence, its rows merge into one entry that carries the most common genes and DNA. The sample contains roughly 290,000 distinct CDR3 sequences, 12% to 15% of them found a single time. The ten top clones hold 7.9% of the sample. The sample was blood. Every receptor here comes from a woman between 40 and 50 years old with Graves' hyperthyroidism.

The table lists this clonotype with many counts. This chain joins TRBV3-1 and TRBJ1-5, with unresolved D. The germline V gene encodes CDR1 LGHDT and CDR2 YNNKEL (reference sequence). The ends were cut back, 4 bases at V and 0 bases at J, with 10 bases in the middle. The CDR3 consists of 15 residues. DNA of the CDR3: TGTGCCAGCAGCCTAGGTTATTATAGCAATCAGCCCCAGCATTTT. Its translation is CASSLGYYSNQPQHF. Drawing the rest from reference TRBV3-1 and TRBJ1-5, the complete variable domain is DTAVSQTPKYLVTQMGNDKSIKCEQNLGHDTMYWYKQDSKKFLKIMFSYNNKELIINETVPNRFSPKSPDKAHLNLHINSLELGDSAVYFCASSLGYYSNQPQHFGDGTRLSIL.

This clonotype was observed at least ten times. The chain couples TRBV7-9 to TRBJ1-2; 7 bases fit TRBD1. V lost 5 bases to trimming and J lost 7 bases; unmatched junction nucleotides: 7. The CDR3 runs to 13 residues. Germline values: CDR1 SEHNR, CDR2 FQNEAQ (reference sequence). CDR3 loop: CASSTTGPPGYTF. CDR3 nucleotide sequence: TGTGCCAGCAGCACGACAGGGCCCCCTGGCTACACCTTC.

Ten or more counts support this clonotype. The rearrangement links TRBV12-3 or TRBV12-4 to TRBJ2-2, with D perhaps TRBD2 (6 bases). The V end was cut by 7 bases, the J end by 4 bases, with 16 bases between. The CDR3 totals 15 residues. The CDR3 reads CASNPGLQSTGELFF. CDR3 bases: TGTGCCAGCAACCCGGGACTGCAGTCCACCGGGGAGCTGTTTTTT.

This clonotype was observed at least ten times. V usage is TRBV28 and J usage is TRBJ1-3, with D hard to call. The germline gives CDR1 MDHEN, CDR2 SYDVKM. CDR3 size: 14 residues. Between the trimmed V and J ends, which lost 4 bases and 4 bases, there was a span of 11 bases. The CDR3 coding sequence is TGTGCCAGCAGTTCAAGACACCTCGGAAACACCATATATTTT. Translating gives CASSSRHLGNTIYF.

This clonotype came up many times. The chain combines TRBV3-1 with TRBJ2-7; D might be TRBD1 or TRBD2, each matching 6 bases. Trimming cost V 3 bases and J 3 bases, with 18 bases left between them. The germline gives CDR1 LGHDT, CDR2 YNNKEL (reference sequence). This CDR3 contains 16 residues. CDR3 coding DNA: TGTGCCAGCAGCCAGGGGGCTGGCGGGGCCCTCTACGAGCAGTACTTC. Amino acid sequence: CASSQGAGGALYEQYF.

This clonotype came up a few times. This rearrangement joins TRBV6-1 to TRBJ1-1, with a possible D match to TRBD1 (6 bases). Germline V gives CDR1 MNHNS, CDR2 SASEGT. Trimming shortened V by 2 bases and J by 1 base, and 11 bases separated the two germline ends. There are 15 residues in the CDR3. CDR3 DNA sequence: TGTGCCAGCAGTGAAATGGCAGGGGCGAACACTGAAGCTTTCTTT. Translating it yields CASSEMAGANTEAFF.

This clonotype appeared many times. As DNA, the CDR3 is TGTGCCTGGAGTAGACAGGACAGACAGCCCCAGCATTTT. Translation gives CAWSRQDRQPQHF. The chain links TRBV30 to TRBJ1-5, with a weak D call TRBD1 (6 bases). Trimming left V 2 bases short and J 7 bases short, with 12 bases between. The length of the CDR3 is 13 residues. CDR1 GTSNPN and CDR2 SVGIG come from the germline V gene (reference sequence). Based on the CDR3 plus reference TRBV30 and TRBJ1-5, the full variable domain is SQTIHQWPATLVQPVGSPLSLECTVEGTSNPNLYWYRQAAGRGLQLLFYSVGIGQISSEVPQNLSASRPQDRQFILSSKKLLLSDSGFYLCAWSRQDRQPQHFGDGTRLSIL.

This clonotype was observed many times. The J gene is TRBJ1-2, the V gene TRBV19; tentative D call: TRBD1 (6 bases). The CDR3 extends over 11 amino acids. Germline V lookup: CDR1 LNHDA, CDR2 SQIVND (reference sequence). V was shortened by 3 bases and J by 9 bases, with 8 bases between the two germline ends. CDR3 DNA: TGTGCCAGTAGTATCACAGGGAGCTACACCTTC. This sequence encodes CASSITGSYTF.

This clonotype has a handful of counts. The chain has TRBV6-1 and TRBJ1-5; D call uncertain. Germline CDR1 and CDR2: MNHNS and SASEGT. This CDR3 spans 16 amino acids. V dropped 6 bases and J dropped 3 bases, with 18 bases sitting between them. CDR3 coding DNA: TGTGCCAGCAGCAAGGAGATGCCCTTCCTCAATCAGCCCCAGCATTTT. Its translation is CASSKEMPFLNQPQHF.

This clonotype was detected only a few times. CDR3 in amino acids: CASSYSESLVEQYF. CDR3 DNA: TGTGCCAGCAGTTACTCCGAATCCCTTGTAGAGCAGTACTTC. The chain joins TRBV6-2 or TRBV6-3 to TRBJ2-7; no definite D call. The V end was cut by 0 bases, the J end by 7 bases, with 13 bases between. CDR1 and CDR2 from the germline V gene are MNHEY and SVGEGT. This CDR3 region has 14 residues.